This T cell receptor (beta chain) appears in the sequencing data of a study of cytomegalovirus exposure and HLA in healthy donors. The study's findings and limits: The authors later found HLA-associated TCR beta chains more clonally expanded than equally common others.

With respect to this clone: The antigen is undetermined.

Germline CDR1 is MNHNS and CDR2 is SASEGT. The trim removed 7 bases at V and 7 bases at J, leaving 9 bases unmatched. The CDR3 extends over 13 amino acids. Healthy individuals who donated bone marrow served as the donors. The PCR made use of 60 Vbeta and 13 Jbeta primers. Assay used: immunoSEQ multiplex PCR; TCRdb lists only in-frame clones, some missing. The top ten clones hold 1.6% of a sample with about 190,000 clones, 79% of them seen once. Sequencing was done on a sample of PBMCs. The chain links TRBV6-1 to TRBJ1-1, with TRBD1 identical over 7 bases. The TCR sequence derives from a woman aged 50 to 65 in good health and CMV-seronegative. CDR3 in amino acids: CASTPQGMIEAFF. CDR3 nucleotides: TGTGCCAGCACCCCACAGGGGATGATTGAAGCTTTCTTT.